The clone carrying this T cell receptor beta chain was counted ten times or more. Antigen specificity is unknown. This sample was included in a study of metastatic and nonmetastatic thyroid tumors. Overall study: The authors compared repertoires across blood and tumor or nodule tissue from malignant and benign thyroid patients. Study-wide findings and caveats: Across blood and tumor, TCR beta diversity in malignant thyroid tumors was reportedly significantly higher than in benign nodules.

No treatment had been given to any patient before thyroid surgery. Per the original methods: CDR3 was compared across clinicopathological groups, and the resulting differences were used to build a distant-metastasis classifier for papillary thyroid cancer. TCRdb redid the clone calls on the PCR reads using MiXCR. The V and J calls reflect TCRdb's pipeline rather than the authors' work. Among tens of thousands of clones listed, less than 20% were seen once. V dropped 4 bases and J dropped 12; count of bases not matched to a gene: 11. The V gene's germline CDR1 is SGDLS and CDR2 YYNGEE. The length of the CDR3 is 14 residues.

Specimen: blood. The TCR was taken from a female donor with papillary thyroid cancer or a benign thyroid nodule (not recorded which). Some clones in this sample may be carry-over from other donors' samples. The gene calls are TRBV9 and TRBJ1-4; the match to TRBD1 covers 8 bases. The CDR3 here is CASSPTGDSAELFF. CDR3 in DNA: TGTGCCAGCAGCCCGACAGGGGACTCCGCGGAACTGTTTTTT.